The sequence of this T cell receptor (beta chain) was determined in a study of T-cell reconstitution after alpha-beta-depleted transplantation in children. CDR3 length: 13 amino acids. Between the trimmed V and J ends, which lost 1 base and 1 base, there was a span of 7 bases. CDR1 is DFQATT and CDR2 is SNEGSKA in the germline V gene (reference sequence). Construction of the TCRbeta library involved unique molecular identifiers. TCRdb re-called the PCR reads with MiXCR, one entry per CDR3 protein. The sample lists about 210,000 distinct CDR3 sequences; about a sixth were seen once. The V gene is TRBV20-1, the J gene TRBJ1-1; the D is unclear. The sample here was PBMCs, mostly from graft donor cells, taken 360 days after TCRalphabeta/CD19-depleted stem cell transplant. This receptor was identified in a male patient between 2 and 15 years old who had a stem cell transplant for acute lymphoblastic leukemia, so the T cells may come from the graft donor. The CDR3 here is CSARVVGNTEAFF. Here the CDR3 DNA reads TGCAGTGCTAGAGTGGTGGGGAACACTGAAGCTTTCTTT.